Presented here are 32 T cell receptor beta chains from one specimen sequenced in a study of OX40 agonist ivuxolimab in advanced cancers. Generated by immunoSEQ multiplex PCR, the TCRdb table keeps only in-frame clones and is missing some. The sample shows about 84,000 clones, about 92% of them seen only once. The source material was CD4+ or CD8+ T cells sorted from blood, sampled in a trial of the OX40 agonist ivuxolimab. These receptors all come from an adult with an advanced solid tumor such as melanoma, head and neck, liver or kidney cancer.

The V call is TRBV5-1, the J call TRBJ1-1; D may be TRBD1 (6 bases). V was shortened by 4 bases and J by 1 base, with 14 bases between the two germline ends. Per germline, CDR1 SGHRS and CDR2 YFSETQ. The CDR3 covers 15 residues. The CDR3 reads CASSPGNRANTEAFF. CDR3 in DNA: TGCGCCAGCAGCCCTGGGAACAGGGCGAACACTGAAGCTTTCTTT.

The chain employs TRBV7-3 and TRBJ2-1; D not certain. Germline assignment: CDR1 SGHTA and CDR2 FQGTGA. This CDR3 is built from 12 residues. The germline V and J ends were trimmed by 4 bases and 5 bases, with 6 bases remaining between them. This CDR3 reads CASSSLDNEQFF. In DNA form, the CDR3 reads TGTGCCAGCAGCTCCCTGGACAATGAGCAGTTCTTC.

This chain joins TRBV6-6 and TRBJ2-1; no firm D call. This CDR3 region has 12 residues. The V and J ends lost 9 bases and 4 bases respectively, with 10 bases between them. Germline V gene lookup returns CDR1 MNHNY and CDR2 SVGAGI (reference sequence). The CDR3 region is CASSHGYNEQFF. CDR3 in DNA: TGTGCCAGTTCCCATGGATACAATGAGCAGTTCTTC.

The V gene is TRBV2, the J gene TRBJ2-5, with TRBD1 identical over 7 bases. In germline, CDR1 is SNHLY, CDR2 FYNNEI. The CDR3 contains 15 residues. V lost 3 bases, J lost 3 bases, and 7 bases stayed unmatched. CDR3 protein: CASSEGQGVEETQYF. In DNA, the CDR3 is TGTGCCAGCAGTGAGGGGCAGGGGGTGGAAGAGACCCAGTACTTC.

This chain links TRBV5-4 with TRBJ2-1; D uncertain. The CDR3 extends over 15 amino acids. Germline V gene lookup returns CDR1 SGHNT and CDR2 YYREEE (reference sequence). V shed 4 bases and J shed 4 bases, with 15 bases lying between them. CDR3 region: CASSTPRVGYNEQFF. CDR3 nucleotides: TGTGCCAGCAGCACCCCTCGGGTTGGGTACAATGAGCAGTTCTTC.

The rearrangement joins TRBV30 to TRBJ1-4; the D gene is possibly TRBD1 (5 bases). The germline V gene encodes CDR1 GTSNPN and CDR2 SVGIG (reference sequence). The V end lost 4 bases, the J end lost 1 base, and 13 bases lay between the germline ends. This CDR3 comprises 15 residues. CDR3 sequence reads: CAWKRGSVTNEKLFF. CDR3 DNA sequence: TGTGCCTGGAAAAGGGGATCGGTAACTAATGAAAAACTGTTTTTT.

This chain connects TRBV2 to TRBJ2-5; unclear D gene. The V and J ends lost 6 bases and 2 bases respectively, with 10 bases between them. CDR3 length: 13 residues. In germline, CDR1 is SNHLY, CDR2 FYNNEI. CDR3 coding DNA: TGTGCCAGCAGCGGTTCAGTTCAAGAGACCCAGTACTTC. As protein: CASSGSVQETQYF.

The rearrangement joins TRBV7-9 to TRBJ2-7; maybe TRBD1 (5 bases). CDR1 SEHNR and CDR2 FQNEAQ come from the germline V gene (reference sequence). This CDR3 is 13 amino acids long. V was trimmed by 10 bases and J by 5 bases, leaving 18 bases between them. CDR3 region: CATGSAGNNEQYF. As DNA, the CDR3 is TGTGCCACCGGCTCGGCAGGGAACAACGAGCAGTACTTC.

The V and J genes are TRBV19 and TRBJ1-2; D remains ambiguous. Germline V gives CDR1 LNHDA, CDR2 SQIVND (reference sequence). The CDR3 sequence is 13 residues long. V shed 3 bases and J shed 2 bases, with 7 bases lying between them. The CDR3 DNA reads TGTGCCAGTAGTATGAACAAGAACTATGGCTACACCTTC. Translating gives CASSMNKNYGYTF.

The genes are TRBV4-2 and TRBJ2-1; 8 bases match TRBD2. CDR1 is LGHNA, CDR2 YNFKEQ, per germline. V gave up 0 bases and J gave up 0 bases; unmatched junction bases: 13. The CDR3 contains 20 residues. The CDR3 loop is CASSQDPTSGRTLSYNEQFF. The CDR3 nucleotides are TGTGCCAGCAGCCAAGACCCCACTAGCGGACGAACCCTCTCCTACAATGAGCAGTTCTTC.

Turning to this clone: Other DNA sequences of this sample code for an identical CDR3. The chain recombines TRBV7-3 with TRBJ1-1; D is ambiguous. Germline CDR1 SGHTA, CDR2 FQGTGA. The V end lost 0 bases, the J end lost 1 base, and 9 bases lay between the germline ends. The CDR3 covers 15 residues. CDR3 sequence reads: CASSLTGGRNTEAFF. CDR3 coding DNA: TGTGCCAGCAGCTTAACGGGTGGCAGGAACACTGAAGCTTTCTTT.

The genes are TRBV5-1 and TRBJ1-1, with 9 bases lining up with TRBD1. CDR1 and CDR2 (germline): SGHRS, YFSETQ. Trimming cost V 0 bases and J 7 bases; bases outside gene matches: 16. The CDR3 runs to 18 residues. DNA of the CDR3: TGCGCCAGCAGCTTGGCCATAGGAGGGGGACAGGGAAGAGTTGAAGCTTTCTTT. Protein: CASSLAIGGGQGRVEAFF.

The chain's CDR3 is CASSLGTSGQETQYF. As DNA, the CDR3 is TGTGCCAGCAGCTTGGGGACTAGCGGCCAAGAGACCCAGTACTTC. The chain is built from TRBV5-8 and TRBJ2-5; 10 nucleotides line up with TRBD2. The CDR3 is made up of 15 amino acids. Looked up from germline, CDR1 is SGHTS and CDR2 is YDEGEE. V lost 0 bases to trimming and J lost 1 base; unmatched junction nucleotides: 0.

This sequence joins TRBV5-1 and TRBJ2-3; D not resolved. V was trimmed by 2 bases and J by 1 base, leaving 17 bases between them. CDR1 and CDR2 from the germline V gene are SGHRS and YFSETQ. CDR3 length: 17 residues. CDR3 in amino acids: CASSLGRTSYGTDTQYF. For the CDR3, the DNA is TGCGCCAGCAGCTTAGGACGGACCTCCTATGGCACAGATACGCAGTATTTT.

The chain's CDR3 is CASSLSRGLAGREQFF. The CDR3 DNA reads as TGTGCCAGCAGCTTAAGTAGGGGACTAGCGGGAAGGGAGCAGTTCTTC. The rearrangement uses TRBV11-2 and TRBJ2-1; 13 positions agree with TRBD2. The length of the CDR3 is 16 residues. V lost 2 bases and J lost 10; bases outside the gene matches: 8. Germline-derived CDR1 and CDR2 are SGHAT and FQNNGV.

This chain connects TRBV27 to TRBJ2-5; 10 positions match TRBD2. The end of the DNA is better explained by TRBJ2-7, so the J call may be wrong. The CDR3 is 16 amino acids. The germline gives CDR1 MNHEY, CDR2 SMNVEV (reference sequence). The CDR3 protein is CASSPTWFSGGYEQYF. DNA for the CDR3: TGTGCCAGCAGTCCTACCTGGTTTAGCGGGGGGTACGAGCAGTACTTC.

The CDR3: CAIRQGDDNEQFF. CDR3 DNA: TGTGCCATTCGACAGGGGGATGACAATGAGCAGTTCTTC. The chain couples TRBV7-9 to TRBJ2-1; 9 nucleotides align to TRBD1. The CDR3 has 13 amino acids. With V trimmed by 10 bases and J by 5 bases, 6 bases remained unmatched. Per the germline V gene, CDR1 is SEHNR and CDR2 is FQNEAQ (reference sequence).

V and J are TRBV21-1 and TRBJ2-3. TRBV21-1 is recorded as a pseudogene. This CDR3 is built from 12 residues. The CDR3 is CASSKGFDTQYF. The DNA of the CDR3 is TGTGCCAGCAGCAAGGGTTTTGATACGCAGTATTTT.

CDR3 amino acids: CASSLGQAQNTEAFF. The CDR3 nucleotides read TGCGCCAGCAGCCTGGGACAGGCGCAAAACACTGAAGCTTTCTTT. The chain is built from TRBV5-1 and TRBJ1-1; 8 nucleotides agree with TRBD1. The V segment lost 4 bases and the J segment 2 bases; nucleotides outside the gene matches: 7. CDR3 length: 15 residues. CDR1 is SGHRS, CDR2 YFSETQ, per germline.

This chain links TRBV6-1 with TRBJ2-2, with a weak D call TRBD1 (5 bases). The germline V gene has CDR1 MNHNS and CDR2 SASEGT. V shed 5 bases and J shed 3 bases, with 10 bases lying between them. This CDR3 contains 14 residues. In DNA form, the CDR3 reads TGTGCCAGCAGTAGCATCAGGGACACCGGGGAGCTGTTTTTT. It specifies CASSSIRDTGELFF.

The rearrangement uses TRBV14 and TRBJ2-3; perhaps TRBD1 as D (5 bases). The CDR3 consists of 15 residues. Looked up from germline, CDR1 is SGHDN and CDR2 is FVKESK. V lost 4 bases and J 3 bases, leaving 14 bases between the germline ends. CDR3 DNA sequence: TGTGCCAGCAGCCCTCGGGCAGGGAATACAGATACGCAGTATTTT. This codes for CASSPRAGNTDTQYF.

The chain carries TRBV9 and TRBJ2-7; 9 positions agree with TRBD1. CDR1 and CDR2 from the germline V gene are SGDLS and YYNGEE. V lost 3 bases, J lost 0 bases, and 4 bases stayed unmatched. CDR3 size: 15 residues. CDR3 bases: TGTGCCAGCAGCGCGGGGACAGGGCCCTCCTACGAGCAGTACTTC. Protein product: CASSAGTGPSYEQYF.

V and J are TRBV7-9 and TRBJ1-3, with a weak D call TRBD1 (5 bases). The V end lost 5 bases, the J end lost 2 bases, and 10 bases lay between the germline ends. The CDR3 has 14 residues. From germline, CDR1 is SEHNR and CDR2 FQNEAQ (reference sequence). The CDR3 coding sequence is TGTGCCAGCAGCCACGCGGGGCCTGGAAACACCATATATTTT. This codes for CASSHAGPGNTIYF.

The chain combines TRBV9 with TRBJ1-3, with D hard to call. The CDR3 contains 18 residues. CDR1 is SGDLS and CDR2 is YYNGEE in the germline V gene. Trimming removed 3 bases from V and 3 bases from J, with 22 bases in between. CDR3 in amino acids: CASSADPKLRAIGNTIYF. The CDR3 nucleotides read TGTGCCAGCAGCGCCGACCCGAAGTTGAGGGCTATTGGAAACACCATATATTTT. Looking up the rest from reference TRBV9 and TRBJ1-3 gives the full variable domain: DSGVTQTPKHLITATGQRVTLRCSPRSGDLSVYWYQQSLDQGLQFLIQYYNGEERAKGNILERFSAQQFPDLHSELNLSSLELGDSALYFCASSADPKLRAIGNTIYFGEGSWLTVV.

Only a few counts were recorded for this clone. The chain is built from TRBV30 and TRBJ1-1, with no clear D. Trimming stripped 3 bases from V and 3 bases from J, with 8 bases between. The CDR3 totals 12 residues. The germline V gene has CDR1 GTSNPN and CDR2 SVGIG (reference sequence). In DNA, the CDR3 is TGTGCCTGGAGAGAGACGGACACTGAAGCTTTCTTT. This gives the protein CAWRETDTEAFF.

This clone occurred once. The CDR3 DNA sequence: TGCGCCAGCAGCTGGGGACTAGCGGGGGTAGCCTTCCAAGAGACCCAGTACTTC. It translates to CASSWGLAGVAFQETQYF. This chain links TRBV5-1 with TRBJ2-5, with 14 bases that match TRBD2. This CDR3 has 18 amino acids. Germline CDR1 and CDR2: SGHRS and YFSETQ. Germline trimming cut 3 bases from V and 1 base from J; bases unmatched to any gene: 8.

This chain joins TRBV15 and TRBJ2-1; D may correspond to TRBD1 or TRBD2 (6 bases each). CDR3 size: 15 residues. Germline CDR1 is LNHNV and CDR2 is YYDKDF (reference sequence). V lost 2 bases to trimming and J lost 5 bases, with 13 bases between them. CDR3 residues: CATSRPGGQNNEQFF. The CDR3 region has the DNA TGTGCCACCAGCAGACCCGGGGGACAAAACAATGAGCAGTTCTTC.

The chain uses TRBV29-1 and TRBJ1-1; 7 bases are a match to TRBD1. This CDR3 has 13 residues. Germline values: CDR1 SQVTM, CDR2 ANQGSEA. With 7 bases clipped from V and 5 bases from J, the junction kept 10 bases outside the gene matches. The CDR3 nucleotides read TGCAGCGCCCTGGGCCAGGGGGAAACTGAAGCTTTCTTT. Translating it yields CSALGQGETEAFF.

The chain recombines TRBV15 with TRBJ2-5; no firm D call. This CDR3 is built from 14 residues. The V end lost 3 bases, the J end lost 0 bases, and 8 bases lay between the germline ends. Germline CDR1 and CDR2: LNHNV and YYDKDF (reference sequence). CDR3 region: CATSSGQNQETQYF. The CDR3 DNA reads TGTGCCACCAGCAGCGGCCAGAACCAAGAGACCCAGTACTTC.

V and J are TRBV27 and TRBJ2-3; 9 bases fit TRBD1. Germline loops: CDR1 MNHEY, CDR2 SMNVEV (reference sequence). The trim removed 8 bases at V and 6 bases at J, leaving 9 bases unmatched. The CDR3 runs 14 residues. The CDR3, as DNA: TGTGCCAGCTCTCGGGGACAGGGATCCGATACGCAGTATTTT. It specifies CASSRGQGSDTQYF.

This chain links TRBV7-2 with TRBJ1-2, with 7 bases matching TRBD1. The length of the CDR3 is 16 residues. CDR1 is SGHTA, CDR2 FQGNSA, per germline. V lost 3 bases, J lost 8 bases, and 15 bases stayed unmatched. As DNA, the CDR3 is TGTGCCAGCAGCTTTCGACAGGGCCCCCAATTAGGGGGCTACACCTTC. Its protein product is CASSFRQGPQLGGYTF.

The rearrangement uses TRBV7-9 and TRBJ2-5; TRBD1 aligns across 11 bases. J was trimmed by 5 bases and V by 2 bases; bases with no gene match: 7. The CDR3 spans 16 residues. CDR1 and CDR2 from the germline V gene are SEHNR and FQNEAQ (reference sequence). The CDR3 DNA is TGTGCCAGCAGCTTACCGAGGACAGGGGGCGGTGAGACCCAGTACTTC. This gives the protein CASSLPRTGGGETQYF.